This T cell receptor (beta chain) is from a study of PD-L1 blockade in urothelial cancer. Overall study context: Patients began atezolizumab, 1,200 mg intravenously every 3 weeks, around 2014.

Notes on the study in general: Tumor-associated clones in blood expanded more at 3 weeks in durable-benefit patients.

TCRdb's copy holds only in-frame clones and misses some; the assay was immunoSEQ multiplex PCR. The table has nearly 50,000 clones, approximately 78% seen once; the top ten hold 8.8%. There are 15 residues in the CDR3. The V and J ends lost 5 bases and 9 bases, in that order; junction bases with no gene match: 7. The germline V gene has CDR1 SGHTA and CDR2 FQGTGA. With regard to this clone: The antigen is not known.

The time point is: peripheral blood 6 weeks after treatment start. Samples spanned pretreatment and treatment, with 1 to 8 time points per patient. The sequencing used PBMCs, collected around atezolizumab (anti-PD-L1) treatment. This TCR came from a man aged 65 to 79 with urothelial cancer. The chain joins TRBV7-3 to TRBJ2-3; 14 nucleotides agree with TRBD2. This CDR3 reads CASSLGTSGGWTQYF. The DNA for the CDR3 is TGTGCCAGCAGCCTCGGGACTAGCGGGGGCTGGACGCAGTATTTT. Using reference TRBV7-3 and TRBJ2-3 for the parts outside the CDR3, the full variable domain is GAGVSQTPSNKVTEKGKYVELRCDPISGHTALYWYRQSLGQGPEFLIYFQGTGAADDSGLPNDRFFAVRPEGSVSTLKIQRTERGDSAVYLCASSLGTSGGWTQYFGPGTRLTVL.